This TCR beta chain was identified in a study of T-cell memory formation after mild COVID-19. The wider study: In these data, TCR clusters were largely donor specific.

Study-level results: While clones contracting from day 15 to 85 were balanced between CD4 and CD8, later expanders leaned CD4+.

This clonotype was detected only a few times. No antigen is known for it. Germline CDR1 is DFQATT and CDR2 is SNEGSKA (reference sequence). V dropped 4 bases and J dropped 6 bases, with 20 bases sitting between them. The CDR3 is 15 residues long. 5'RACE with constant-segment primers built TCRalpha and TCRbeta cDNA libraries with UMIs. TCRdb re-analysed the 5' RACE reads in MiXCR, keeping a single row per CDR3 protein. The table lists 170,000 or so distinct CDR3 sequences, roughly a fifth of them singletons, with roughly 24% in the top ten. What was sequenced was PBMCs or a T cell subset sorted from them (not recorded which). The receptor was isolated from an adult woman who had mild COVID-19 (a few samples of this study predate the infection). Cell type and time point are not known. V is TRBV20-1 and J is TRBJ2-3; D assignment may be TRBD1 or TRBD2 (5 bases each). The CDR3 region is CSAMRRDPGSDTQYF. Written as DNA, the CDR3 is TGCAGTGCTATGCGCCGGGACCCGGGGTCGGATACGCAGTATTTT.